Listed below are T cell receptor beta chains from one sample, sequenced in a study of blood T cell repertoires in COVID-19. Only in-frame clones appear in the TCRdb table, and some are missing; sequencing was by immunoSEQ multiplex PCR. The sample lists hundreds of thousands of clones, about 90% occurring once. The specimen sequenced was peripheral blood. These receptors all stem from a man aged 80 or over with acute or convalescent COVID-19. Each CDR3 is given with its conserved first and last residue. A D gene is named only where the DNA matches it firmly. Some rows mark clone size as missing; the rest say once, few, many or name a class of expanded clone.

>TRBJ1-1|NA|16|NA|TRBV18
CASSRTTLEGATEAFF
TGTGCCAGCTCACGAACTACCTTGGAGGGTGCCACTGAAGCTTTCTTT
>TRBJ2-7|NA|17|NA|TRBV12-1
CASSFAHPGTSFHEQYF
TGTGCCAGCAGCTTTGCGCACCCCGGGACTAGCTTCCACGAGCAGTACTTC
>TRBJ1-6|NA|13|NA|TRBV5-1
CASSLDGVSPLHF
TGCGCCAGCAGCTTGGACGGGGTTTCACCCCTCCACTTT
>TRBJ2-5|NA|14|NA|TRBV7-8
CASSLARERETQYF
TGTGCCAGCAGCCTCGCGCGGGAACGAGAGACCCAGTACTTC
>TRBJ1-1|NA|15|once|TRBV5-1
CASSLDRTMNTEAFF
TGCGCCAGCAGCTTGGATCGCACTATGAACACTGAAGCTTTCTTT
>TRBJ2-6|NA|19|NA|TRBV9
CASSPQQVTKSSGANVLTF
TGTGCCAGCAGCCCTCAACAGGTAACCAAGAGCTCTGGGGCCAACGTCCTGACTTTC
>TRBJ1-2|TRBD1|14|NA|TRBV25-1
CASSEFSGGYGYTF
TGTGCCAGCAGTGAATTTTCAGGGGGCTATGGCTACACCTTC
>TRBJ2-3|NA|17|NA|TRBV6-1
CASSEARSGMGTDTQYF
TGTGCCAGCAGTGAAGCGCGGTCAGGGATGGGCACAGATACGCAGTATTTT
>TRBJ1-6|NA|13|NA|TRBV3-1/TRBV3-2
CASSQLENSPLHF
TGTGCCAGCAGCCAACTAGAGAATTCACCCCTCCACTTT
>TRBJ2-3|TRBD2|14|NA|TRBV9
CASSASPSGNTQYF
TGTGCCAGCAGCGCATCGCCTAGCGGAAATACGCAGTATTTT
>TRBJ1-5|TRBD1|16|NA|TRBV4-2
CASSPETGVSNQPQHF
TGTGCCAGCAGCCCCGAAACAGGGGTAAGCAATCAGCCCCAGCATTTT
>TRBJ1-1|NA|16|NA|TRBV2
CASSEEGAGANTEAFF
TGTGCCAGCAGTGAAGAGGGAGCAGGGGCGAACACTGAAGCTTTCTTT
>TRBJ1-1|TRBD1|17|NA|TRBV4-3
CASSQDLGQGGNTEAFF
TGCGCCAGCAGCCAAGATCTCGGGCAGGGGGGGAACACTGAAGCTTTCTTT
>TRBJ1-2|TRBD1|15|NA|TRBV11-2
CASSQGQGLSYGYTF
TGTGCCAGCAGTCAAGGACAGGGTCTATCCTATGGCTACACCTTC
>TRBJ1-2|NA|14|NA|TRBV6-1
CASSEAFRNYGYTF
TGTGCCAGCAGTGAAGCCTTCAGGAACTATGGCTACACCTTC
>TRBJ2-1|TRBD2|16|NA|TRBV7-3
CASSPRLAGVGNEQFF
TGTGCCAGCAGCCCGAGACTAGCGGGAGTGGGTAATGAGCAGTTCTTC
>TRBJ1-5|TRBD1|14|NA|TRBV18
CASSQQGSNQPQHF
TGTGCCAGCTCACAACAGGGGAGTAATCAGCCCCAGCATTTT
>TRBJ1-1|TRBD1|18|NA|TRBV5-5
CASSRPSGQGLMNTEAFF
TGTGCCAGCAGCAGACCATCGGGACAGGGGTTAATGAACACTGAAGCTTTCTTT
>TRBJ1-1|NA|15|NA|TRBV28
CASSLGGAGGAIAFF
TGTGCCAGCAGTTTAGGGGGTGCGGGGGGCGCGATAGCTTTCTTT
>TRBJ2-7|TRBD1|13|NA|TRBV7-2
CASSSDRNYEQYF
TGTGCCAGCAGTTCGGACAGGAACTACGAGCAGTACTTC
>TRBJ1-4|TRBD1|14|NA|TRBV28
CATDGGQGDEKLFF
TGTGCCACCGACGGGGGACAGGGCGATGAAAAACTGTTTTTT
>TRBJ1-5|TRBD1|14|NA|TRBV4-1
CASSPAGGSQPQHF
TGCGCCAGCAGCCCAGCAGGGGGCAGCCAGCCCCAGCATTTT
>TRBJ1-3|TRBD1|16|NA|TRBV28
CASSTDRANSGNTIYF
TGTGCCAGCAGCACCGACAGGGCCAACTCTGGAAACACCATATATTTT